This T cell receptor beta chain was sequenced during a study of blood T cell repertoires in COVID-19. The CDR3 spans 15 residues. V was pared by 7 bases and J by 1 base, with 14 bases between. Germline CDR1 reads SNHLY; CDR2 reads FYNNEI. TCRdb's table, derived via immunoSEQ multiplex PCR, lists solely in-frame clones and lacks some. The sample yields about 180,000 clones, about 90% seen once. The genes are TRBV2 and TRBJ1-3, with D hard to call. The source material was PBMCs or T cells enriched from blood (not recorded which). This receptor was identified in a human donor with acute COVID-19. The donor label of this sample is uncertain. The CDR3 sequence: CASTAGSDSGNTIYF. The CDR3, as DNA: TGTGCCAGCACTGCGGGGTCAGATTCTGGAAACACCATATATTTT.